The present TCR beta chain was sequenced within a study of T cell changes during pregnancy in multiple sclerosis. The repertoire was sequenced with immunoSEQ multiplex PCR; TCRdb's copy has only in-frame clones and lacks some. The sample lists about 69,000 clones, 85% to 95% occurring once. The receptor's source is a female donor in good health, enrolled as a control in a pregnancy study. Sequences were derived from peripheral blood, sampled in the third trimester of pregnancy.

CDR3 region: CASSFQTSGRGEQFF. For the CDR3, the DNA is TGTGCCAGCAGCTTTCAAACTAGCGGGAGGGGTGAGCAGTTCTTC. The chain joins TRBV5-4 to TRBJ2-1, with TRBD2 matching over 13 bases. J lost 9 bases, V lost 2 bases, and 5 bases had no gene match. The CDR3 length is 15 residues. CDR1 and CDR2 (germline): SGHNT, YYREEE (reference sequence).